This TCR beta chain was documented in a study of blood T cell repertoires in COVID-19. Study-level background: Collection of acute and convalescent COVID-19 samples took place in the United States, Italy and Spain.

Sequencing was performed with immunoSEQ multiplex PCR; in TCRdb, only in-frame clones are kept and a portion is missing. The sample shows fewer than 85,000 clones, around 90% of them seen only once. The source material was peripheral blood. This TCR derives from a human donor in a cohort sampled during active COVID-19.

Here the CDR3 reads CASGFSPGLRYSNQPQHF. The CDR3 nucleotides are TGTGCTAGTGGTTTCTCTCCAGGGTTAAGGTATAGCAATCAGCCCCAGCATTTT. The chain employs TRBV12-5 and TRBJ1-5; D may be TRBD1 (5 bases). The germline V and J ends were trimmed by 3 bases and 0 bases, with 18 bases remaining between them. Germline V gene lookup returns CDR1 LGHNT and CDR2 FRNRAP. This CDR3 has 18 amino acids. Looking up the rest from reference TRBV12-5 and TRBJ1-5 gives the full variable domain: DARVTQTPRHKVTEMGQEVTMRCQPILGHNTVFWYRQTMMQGLELLAYFRNRAPLDDSGMPKDRFSAEMPDATLATLKIQPSEPRDSAVYFCASGFSPGLRYSNQPQHFGDGTRLSIL.